This entry lists 19 T cell receptor beta chains sequenced from one sample in a study of T cell repertoires in aging, cancer and after chemotherapy. Rearranged V-D-J TRB sequences were amplified with a mixed TRB-A/B primer pool. Using its own MiXCR run on the multiplex PCR reads, TCRdb lists one record per CDR3 protein. The sample has 4,900 or so distinct CDR3 sequences, roughly 20% seen once; the top ten hold roughly 3.6%. TCR beta rearrangements were amplified from peripheral blood genomic DNA. Sequenced sample: blood. All receptors derive from a human donor in good health. The donor label of this sample is uncertain.

The V call is TRBV12-3 or TRBV12-4, the J call TRBJ1-1; the D is unclear. V shed 3 bases and J shed 11 bases, with 13 bases lying between them. The CDR3 contains 12 residues. The DNA of the CDR3 is TGTGCCAGCAGTTTCTCGGTGGATTGGGCTTTCTTT. Its translation: CASSFSVDWAFF.

For this clonotype: A much larger clone sits a single nucleotide away, making a read error possible. The chain uses TRBV7-2 and TRBJ2-1, with 9 bases lining up with TRBD2. The V gene end was trimmed by 5 bases and the J gene end by 6 bases; junction bases not matched to a gene: 5. The CDR3 loop spans 14 amino acids. Germline values: CDR1 SGHTA, CDR2 FQGNSA. In DNA form, the CDR3 reads TGTGCCAGCAGCCCAGGACTAGCGTTCAATGAGCAGTTCTTC. It encodes CASSPGLAFNEQFF.

The chain combines TRBV24-1 with TRBJ1-1; 10 nucleotides match TRBD1. The ends lost 2 bases at V and 7 bases at J; junction bases unmatched: 9. This CDR3 is 16 amino acids long. CDR1 and CDR2 from the germline V gene are KGHDR and SFDVKD. This CDR3 is CATSDSRQGAHGEAFF. The CDR3 bases are TGTGCCACCAGTGATTCCCGACAGGGGGCACATGGTGAAGCTTTCTTT.

By frequency in the sample, this clonotype is medium-sized (0.01 to 0.1%). This chain connects TRBV18 to TRBJ2-7; no definite D call. Between the trimmed V and J ends, which lost 0 bases and 2 bases, there was a span of 8 bases. The CDR3 runs 14 residues. In germline, CDR1 is KGHSH, CDR2 LQKENI. The chain's CDR3 is CASSPPITPYEQYF. DNA for the CDR3: TGTGCCAGCTCACCACCCATCACTCCCTACGAGCAGTACTTC.

This clonotype is termed medium-sized (0.01 to 0.1%). This chain joins TRBV15 and TRBJ2-3, with a possible D match to TRBD1 (6 bases). The germline V and J ends were trimmed by 3 bases and 1 base, with 20 bases remaining between them. Germline V gene lookup returns CDR1 LNHNV and CDR2 YYDKDF (reference sequence). This CDR3 is built from 18 residues. In DNA form, the CDR3 reads TGTGCCACCAGCAGTTGGGGGCCAGTGGTTTTAGGCACAGATACGCAGTATTTT. The encoded protein is CATSSWGPVVLGTDTQYF.

The genes are TRBV4-1 and TRBJ1-1; possible D gene TRBD1, 6 bases. V was clipped by 3 bases and J by 1 base, with 9 bases between them. CDR3 length: 14 amino acids. Germline CDR1 reads MGHRA; CDR2 reads YSYEKL. The CDR3 spells CASSQTGANTEAFF. Here the CDR3 DNA reads TGCGCCAGCAGCCAGACAGGCGCGAACACTGAAGCTTTCTTT.

This clonotype is categorized as medium-sized. The CDR3 DNA follows: TGTGCCACCGGAGCGGAAAGCCGGACCGGGGAGCTGTTTTTT. Its translation is CATGAESRTGELFF. The rearrangement links TRBV24-1 to TRBJ2-2; D perhaps matches TRBD2 (5 bases). The CDR3 extends over 14 amino acids. V was shortened by 9 bases and J by 5 bases, with 15 bases between the two germline ends. CDR1 and CDR2 from the germline V gene are KGHDR and SFDVKD.

The chain is built from TRBV5-1 and TRBJ1-2; maybe TRBD1 (5 bases). V lost 5 bases, J lost 5 bases, and 7 bases lay in between. From germline, CDR1 is SGHRS and CDR2 YFSETQ. This CDR3 comprises 11 residues. CDR3 DNA: TGCGCCAGCAGTGAGGGGTATGGCTACACCTTC. It is translated as CASSEGYGYTF.

By frequency in the sample, this clonotype is medium-sized. The chain uses TRBV12-3 or TRBV12-4 and TRBJ1-5; TRBD1 matches at 9 bases. CDR3 size: 17 residues. Trimming cost V 6 bases and J 3 bases; bases outside gene matches: 12. The chain's CDR3 is CASSRDTGTGINQPQHF. The CDR3 DNA follows: TGTGCCAGCAGCCGCGATACCGGGACAGGGATCAATCAGCCCCAGCATTTT.

Sample share makes this clonotype medium-sized. This chain joins TRBV30 and TRBJ2-2, with no clear D. V lost 4 bases to trimming and J lost 3 bases, with 12 bases between them. Germline V gives CDR1 GTSNPN, CDR2 SVGIG (reference sequence). The CDR3 has 14 residues. The CDR3 region has the DNA TGTGCCTGGATCCCGGGTCGGTACACCGGGGAGCTGTTTTTT. Protein sequence: CAWIPGRYTGELFF.

In its sample, this clonotype is medium-sized. In DNA form, the CDR3 reads TGTGCCAGTAAAACACTAGCGGGGGGCCTTTACAATGAGCAGTTCTTC. Translation: CASKTLAGGLYNEQFF. V usage is TRBV19 and J usage is TRBJ2-1, with 12 bases identical to TRBD2. The V gene end was trimmed by 7 bases and the J gene end by 4 bases; junction bases not matched to a gene: 8. The V gene's germline CDR1 is LNHDA and CDR2 SQIVND (reference sequence). The CDR3 sequence is 16 residues long.

This clonotype occurred once. This may arise from a read error, as a much more abundant clone is one base away. The gene calls are TRBV18 and TRBJ1-1; unclear D gene. The CDR3 runs 13 residues. Trimming removed 2 bases from V and 3 bases from J, with 7 bases in between. From germline, CDR1 is KGHSH and CDR2 LQKENI. The CDR3 DNA is TGTGCCAGCTCACCATCGCCGGACACTGAAGCTTTCTTT. It encodes CASSPSPDTEAFF.

This clonotype is large. The chain couples TRBV19 to TRBJ2-2; D might be TRBD1 (6 bases). The V end was cut by 6 bases, the J end by 2 bases, with 13 bases between. Germline loops: CDR1 LNHDA, CDR2 SQIVND (reference sequence). This CDR3 region has 15 residues. CDR3 nucleotide sequence: TGTGCCAGTAGGCAACACGGGACAAACACCGGGGAGCTGTTTTTT. Protein sequence: CASRQHGTNTGELFF. Together with reference TRBV19 and TRBJ2-2, the CDR3 gives the full variable domain: DGGITQSPKYLFRKEGQNVTLSCEQNLNHDAMYWYRQDPGQGLRLIYYSQIVNDFQKGDIAEGYSVSREKKESFPLTVTSAQKNPTAFYLCASRQHGTNTGELFFGEGSRLTVL.

A few counts support this clonotype. The chain recombines TRBV30 with TRBJ2-7, with D tentatively TRBD2 (5 bases). The V end lost 7 bases, the J end lost 5 bases, and 9 bases lay between the germline ends. There are 10 residues in the CDR3. Per germline, CDR1 GTSNPN and CDR2 SVGIG (reference sequence). This CDR3 reads CASFGDEQYF. The CDR3 nucleotides are TGTGCCTCCTTCGGGGACGAGCAGTACTTC.

Judged by abundance, this clonotype is medium-sized. CDR3 bases: TGTGCCAGCAGCGATCCGGGCCCCTCGGAGACCCAGTACTTC. It specifies CASSDPGPSETQYF. The chain joins TRBV7-9 to TRBJ2-5; D call uncertain. The V gene's germline CDR1 is SEHNR and CDR2 FQNEAQ (reference sequence). V was cut by 5 bases and J by 5 bases, with 15 bases left in between. CDR3 length equals 14 residues.

This clonotype is judged medium-sized. The V gene is TRBV18, the J gene TRBJ2-5; 7 bases are a match to TRBD1. This CDR3 has 14 amino acids. The V gene's germline CDR1 is KGHSH and CDR2 LQKENI. Trimming removed 6 bases from V and 5 bases from J; junction bases left unmatched: 9. CDR3 loop: CASSLGQVGETQYF. For the CDR3, the DNA is TGTGCCAGCTCCCTTGGACAGGTGGGGGAGACCCAGTACTTC.

The chain recombines TRBV7-2 with TRBJ1-1; unclear D gene. The CDR3 contains 14 residues. V lost 3 bases and J 1 base, leaving 9 bases between the germline ends. Germline V gene sequence: CDR1 SGHTA, CDR2 FQGNSA. The CDR3 coding sequence is TGTGCCAGCAGCTTCCAGCCGGGGAACACTGAAGCTTTCTTT. This translates into CASSFQPGNTEAFF.

This clonotype turned up a few times. This chain joins TRBV12-3 or TRBV12-4 and TRBJ1-5; no definite D call. V dropped 2 bases and J dropped 2 bases, with 10 bases sitting between them. The CDR3 totals 15 residues. The CDR3 coding sequence is TGTGCCAGCAGTTTAATGCCGGGAGGCAATCAGCCCCAGCATTTT. Its translation is CASSLMPGGNQPQHF.

By proportion, this clonotype is medium-sized. The genes are TRBV19 and TRBJ1-5; D gene ambiguous. The CDR3 covers 14 residues. The V gene's germline CDR1 is LNHDA and CDR2 SQIVND (reference sequence). V shed 1 base and J shed 3 bases, with 7 bases lying between them. CDR3: CASSIGTLNQPQHF. Here the CDR3 DNA reads TGTGCCAGTAGTATAGGGACCCTCAATCAGCCCCAGCATTTT.